Below, one TCR beta chain is given with its context. What this receptor recognizes is not known. Library generation was performed with the immunoSEQ multiplex PCR assay. For the multiplex PCR, a mixture combining 60 forward primers for TCR Vbeta segments and 13 reverse primers for TCR Jbeta segments was used. A multiplex PCR assay on genomic DNA amplified the CDR3 region of rearranged TCR beta genes. The Illumina HiSeq System was used to sequence the amplified TCR beta libraries as 87-base-pair reads. As for the original processing: A later analysis tallied roughly 78 million unique TCR beta chains across the 650 to 750 repertoires, and some 10 million of those chains were shared by two or more donors. To remove PCR and sequencing errors, raw reads were error-corrected and collapsed into unique sequences using a nearest-neighbor algorithm that merged closely related sequences. V, D and J gene segments were assigned by aligning CDR3 sequences to IMGT reference sequences. For a sequence to be retained, at least a six-nucleotide match to both a V gene segment and a J gene segment was required. Rearrangements were classified as productive when the CDR3 lacked stop codons and remained in frame with V and J, and all other rearrangements were classified as non-productive. Following IMGT convention, CDR3 was defined as the stretch from the second conserved V-encoded cysteine to the conserved J-encoded phenylalanine. Sequences without an unambiguous match to a single V gene segment were excluded from the earlier analysis of a few hundred of the donors. In an earlier analysis of roughly 600 of the donors, a V segment was called functional when productive rearrangements were above 56.7%, and segregating when the standard deviation between donors exceeded 5%. A statistical classification framework was developed to diagnose cytomegalovirus status using the catalog of TCR beta chain sequences. V and J gene assignment, in a later analysis, came from comparing TCR nucleotide sequences with IMGT/GENE-DB human TR gene sequences. In a later analysis, CDR3 sequences and most-parsimonious VDJ recombination scenarios were assigned using the TCRdist pipeline. A later analysis defined each TCR beta chain by its CDR3 amino acid sequence plus V-gene family, and excluded reads lacking a unique V-gene family. To address suspected cross-contamination and a sequencing artifact, a later analysis removed approximately 590 highly shared, low-generation-probability nucleotide sequences. A later analysis calculated a clonal expansion index for each public chain from normalized within-repertoire ranks of inferred template counts. A later analysis computed generation probabilities with a VDJ recombination model fitted to out-of-frame rearrangements, and checked the results against IGoR. Hypergeometric tests were used in a later analysis to score TCR-TCR, TCR-HLA and TCR-CMV co-occurrence, with a repertoire-size bias correction applied to the TCR pairs. False discovery rates were estimated in a later analysis by permuting HLA or CMV assignments 20 times. In a later analysis, co-occurring TCRs were grouped using DBSCAN, and TCRdist sequence similarity was added for clustering within HLA-allele-positive subsets. For co-occurrence clustering, repertoires with fewer than 30,000 or more than 120,000 public chains were excluded, along with five or six repertoires with anomalous nucleotide sharing. TCRdb mirrors the immuneACCESS table, restricted to in-frame sequences. Some clones are absent from its copies; in checked studies, under half trace to an unresolved V gene, and the reason for the others is unknown. For V, J and clone size, that table is used; D and trimming come from the DNA. The data table for this sample lists about 200,000 clones. The top ten clones comprise roughly 0.74% of the sample.

The data originate from a study of cytomegalovirus exposure and HLA in healthy donors (TCRdb year 2017). Describing the broader study: An earlier analysis of several hundred of the donors reported 250 to 300 Gb of sequence data and 100 million to 140 million unique TCR beta sequences from about 180 million T cells. The study aimed to test whether cataloging public T cell receptors could reveal signatures of past pathogen exposure. Donor age, sex, ethnicity and CMV serostatus were collected together with the repertoire data. Among 300 to 500 genotyped donors of the cohort, an average of around 240,000 unique TCR beta nucleotide sequences was sequenced per donor, of which about 18% were non-productive. Both class I and class II loci were covered by HLA typing, at four-digit resolution. In a later analysis, previously published TCR beta repertoires from 666 donors were re-analyzed and high-resolution HLA genotyping was added so that TCR occurrence patterns could be studied. Typing coverage differed by locus: A, B, C, DRB1 and DQB1 were typed in about 629-640 donors, DQA1 in 522, DPA1 in 600 to 610, and DPB1 in approximately 450. A handful of DR-DQ haplotypes were handled as single units for association and clustering because linkage in the cohort was strong. In addition to the first cohort of around 670 subjects, a separate validation cohort of approximately 130 different subjects was used. The study profiled the T cell repertoires of more than 500 subjects by immunosequencing and related them to cytomegalovirus serostatus. An early release that covered around 590 HLA-typed donors contained around 330 gigabases of sequencing data and 85 million to 100 million unique TCR sequences. The study combined high-throughput TCR immunosequencing, statistical association of individual TCRs with disease status, and machine learning to predict cytomegalovirus infection status. A later genetic analysis used genome-wide SNP genotypes for about 65% of the roughly 670 donors, treating that subset as a discovery cohort. To decide whether each TCR beta V gene segment behaved as functional or pseudogenic, an earlier analysis of 587 of the donors relied on high-throughput TCR beta sequencing. All discovery cohort repertoires had been generated on a single sequencing platform. Among the roughly 400 genotyped donors, approximately 76% belonged to the genetic ancestry cluster associated with self-reported Caucasian donors. Rather than drawing on any new phenotypic data, the later analysis identified candidate immune exposures from TCR beta sequences and the way those sequences occurred across donors.

The cohort was made up of hundreds of healthy bone marrow donors. All cohort members were sampled while nominally healthy, although unrecorded immune exposures were likely present. The donor was CMV seronegative and belonged to the group of over 350 seronegative cohort members. Every donor gave a peripheral blood sample, and the peripheral blood mononuclear cells from that sample were used for TCR beta sequencing. The Qiagen DNeasy Blood Extraction Kit was used to extract genomic DNA from the blood cell samples. General findings and caveats noted by the study authors: In a later analysis, HLA-associated TCR beta chains showed more clonal expansion and lower generation probabilities than non-associated chains that were equally common. A cluster of highly shared sequence variants was judged likely to represent a technical artifact of the sequencing pipeline. Most TCR sequences were observed very rarely across donors, whereas some public TCRs were present in many individuals. A later analysis found that most CMV-associated TCR beta chains appeared HLA-restricted, with HLA associations seemingly driven largely by CMV exposure. Linkage disequilibrium might explain the correlated functional status among segregating V segments, but an unknown experimental factor could not be excluded. Because counts were too low, about 18 rarely observed V segments, including chromosome 9 orphons, were excluded from the earlier analysis of around 590 of the donors. Broadly in line with IMGT annotations, most TCR beta V segments showed up in productive rearrangements about 87% or about 30% of the time in an earlier analysis of approximately 640 of the donors. In this cohort, only TCR beta chains were sequenced, and detectable features were limited by the absence of alpha or paired-chain data. When HLA alleles, especially DR and DQ, strongly co-occurred, attributing TCR associations to individual alleles was difficult. Cytomegalovirus status was reported to be diagnosed by the classifier with high specificity and sensitivity in both the original and validation cohorts. In a later analysis, the rate of TCR association differed among HLA loci, with DRB1 alleles having the most associated TCRs and HLA-C alleles having the fewest. Because some donors lacked HLA typing at each locus, the association tests relied only on the typed subset. It was suggested by the authors that the approach could potentially be generalized to other disease states and immunological phenotypes. Three of the identified cytomegalovirus-associated TCR beta chains were confirmed in vitro to be specific for cytomegalovirus antigens. In a later genetic analysis, fewer N-insertions in productive TCRs were reported among donors in an Asian-associated ancestry cluster than the approximately 670-donor mean. Sequencing depth was assumed to be roughly uniform across donors in the presence/absence analyses, though that assumption may not hold. The study listed 150 to 200 TCR beta chains as associated with cytomegalovirus. A later genetic analysis associated a missense DCLRE1C variant with V-gene and J-gene trimming of TCR beta chains, and an independent cohort replicated the association. In a later analysis, 15,000 to 20,000 TCR beta sequences were associated with specific HLA alleles at a false discovery rate of 0.05. A later analysis reported that several top co-occurrence clusters appeared linked to parvovirus B19, influenza, CMV and Epstein-Barr virus. A further reported finding was that TCR beta sequences accurately predicted the HLA-A and HLA-B alleles for most subjects in the first cohort. The only immune exposure information available for the cohort was CMV serostatus. Some IMGT-functional V segments, including TRBV6-2 and TRBV6-3, could not be told apart with the 87-base-pair reads, so those segments were excluded.

The V end loses 0 bases and the J end loses 5 bases, and a stretch of 11 bases separates them. The germline V gene encodes CDR1 SGHTA and CDR2 FQGNSA. The CDR3, from cysteine to phenylalanine, totals 14 residues. Here the CDR3 DNA is all that survives: 42 bases in frame from base 1. The clonotype comes from a boy aged 5-17 years in good health and CMV-seronegative. What was sequenced was PBMCs. The chain uses TRBV7-2 and TRBJ2-7; the D gene is perhaps TRBD1, on 5 matching bases. Read as DNA, the sequence is TGTGCCAGCAGCTTAGCGGTCCAGGGCCACGAGCAGTACTTC. Translated, this gives CASSLAVQGHEQYF.